The 23 T cell receptor beta chains below all came from one sample that was sequenced in a study of blood T cells in healthy people across ages. PCR was performed a second time for roughly 7 to 12 cycles using a sample-barcoded 5' primer and a J-beta primer mix. TCRdb itself ran the 5' RACE reads through MiXCR, one entry per CDR3 protein. The table lists more than 1,400,000 distinct CDR3 sequences, 42% of them singletons, with 7.9% in the top ten. The sample taken for sequencing was blood. All receptors come from a woman younger than 30 in good health.

The chain uses TRBV2 and TRBJ2-5; no reliable D call. CDR3 length equals 12 residues. Germline-derived CDR1 and CDR2 are SNHLY and FYNNEI. Trimming stripped 8 bases from V and 11 bases from J, with 18 bases between. The CDR3: CASGLDFGEQYF. CDR3 DNA: TGTGCCAGCGGGCTAGATTTTGGTGAGCAGTACTTC.

The rearrangement links TRBV20-1 to TRBJ2-7, with TRBD2 matching over 7 bases. Trimming removed 3 bases from V and 3 bases from J; junction bases left unmatched: 8. The germline V gene has CDR1 DFQATT and CDR2 SNEGSKA (reference sequence). The CDR3 sequence is 14 residues long. The CDR3 region is CSARPTSEYYEQYF. In DNA, the CDR3 is TGCAGTGCTAGGCCCACTAGCGAATACTACGAGCAGTACTTC.

A note on this clonotype: A much bigger clone sits one base away, suggesting this may be a read error. The chain employs TRBV27 and TRBJ1-5, with D possibly matching TRBD1 (5 bases). V lost 1 base, J lost 1 base, and 11 bases lay in between. CDR1 MNHEY and CDR2 SMNVEV come from the germline V gene (reference sequence). The CDR3 contains 16 residues. As DNA, the CDR3 is TGTGCCAGCAGTTTATTGGGCAGGGTGAGCAATCAGCCCCAGCATTTT. Its translation is CASSLLGRVSNQPQHF.

J is TRBJ1-2 and V is TRBV28, with 7 positions matching TRBD1. Germline lookup yields CDR1 MDHEN and CDR2 SYDVKM. The CDR3 consists of 16 residues. J gave up 5 bases and V 2 bases, and 11 bases lay outside the gene matches. DNA of the CDR3: TGTGCCAGCAGTTTAAGCTGGGACAGTTTACGATATGGCTACACCTTC. Translating it yields CASSLSWDSLRYGYTF.

The CDR3 nucleotides are TGCAGTGCTAGAGATATAAGGTCTGCTAAGGGGGGTGAGCAGTACTTC. Protein: CSARDIRSAKGGEQYF. The chain combines TRBV20-1 with TRBJ2-5; D might be TRBD1 or TRBD2, each matching 6 bases. The V end lost 0 bases, the J end lost 11 bases, and 25 bases lay between the germline ends. This CDR3 region has 16 residues. The V gene's germline CDR1 is DFQATT and CDR2 SNEGSKA (reference sequence).

About this clonotype itself: This could be a read error, since a much larger clone is one nucleotide away. The chain uses TRBV14 and TRBJ2-1; no clear D. The CDR3 is 12 residues long. Germline V CDR1 and CDR2: SGHDN, FVKESK. The CDR3 loop reads CAGSQAAYKQFF. The CDR3 bases are TGTGCCGGCAGCCAAGCCGCCTATAAGCAGTTCTTC.

V gene TRBV10-1 combines with J gene TRBJ1-2, with a possible D match to TRBD1 (6 bases). CDR1 and CDR2 (germline): WNHNN, SYGVQD (reference sequence). The CDR3 length is 15 residues. V was cut by 4 bases and J by 3 bases, with 15 bases left in between. CDR3 sequence (DNA): TGCGCCAGCAGTGCGACTCCGGGGGGCGACTATGGCTACACCTTC. This sequence encodes CASSATPGGDYGYTF.

This clonotype turned up a few times. This chain uses TRBV12-3 or TRBV12-4 with TRBJ2-7, with TRBD1 as a possible D gene (6 bases). The CDR3 runs 13 residues. Between the trimmed V and J ends, which lost 6 bases and 2 bases, there was a span of 11 bases. CDR3 nucleotides: TGTGCCAGCAGCGACAGGCCTACCTACGAGCAGTACTTC. Protein product: CASSDRPTYEQYF.

CDR3 DNA: TGTGCCAGCAGCAAAGATGGGGACAGCCCCAATCAGCACCAGCATTTT. It translates to CASSKDGDSPNQHQHF. The rearrangement links TRBV21-1 to TRBJ1-5; TRBD1 reflects the table's D call only, with no check against the DNA. TRBV21-1 is annotated as a pseudogene. This CDR3 has 16 residues.

This clonotype was observed a handful of times. The chain recombines TRBV12-3 or TRBV12-4 with TRBJ1-4; 7 bases are shared with TRBD1. The CDR3 loop spans 16 amino acids. V lost 6 bases and J lost 8; bases outside the gene matches: 15. The CDR3 nucleotides are TGTGCCAGCAGCCTCCGGGGGCCGACAGGGAGGGAAAAACTGTTTTTT. It specifies CASSLRGPTGREKLFF.

This clonotype was counted between two and nine times. V and J are TRBV2 and TRBJ2-7, with 9 bases that match TRBD1. This CDR3 spans 14 amino acids. The J segment lost 4 bases and the V segment lost 3 bases, leaving 4 bases of the junction unmatched. Per the germline V gene, CDR1 is SNHLY and CDR2 is FYNNEI. In nucleotides, the CDR3 is TGTGCCAGCAGTGAGATGACAGGGGGATACGAGCAGTACTTC. This encodes CASSEMTGGYEQYF.

The chain employs TRBV20-1 and TRBJ2-7; 8 bases fit TRBD2. Germline V gene data show CDR1 as DFQATT and CDR2 as SNEGSKA (reference sequence). Trimming took 1 base from V and 0 from J; bases not matched to a gene: 17. CDR3 length equals 19 residues. CDR3 in DNA: TGCAGTGCTAGAGGGGGTAGCGGGGAACCTTTCCCAAGCTCCTACGAGCAGTACTTC. It codes for CSARGGSGEPFPSSYEQYF.

The chain employs TRBV7-9 and TRBJ2-7, with unresolved D. Germline V gene data show CDR1 as SEHNR and CDR2 as FQNEAQ (reference sequence). V lost 5 bases and J lost 7, with 15 bases in between. The CDR3 extends over 13 amino acids. This CDR3 reads CASSPPRDNEQYF. For the CDR3, the DNA is TGTGCCAGCAGCCCCCCCCGTGACAATGAGCAGTACTTC.

The V gene is TRBV7-2, the J gene TRBJ2-3; 9 bases map to TRBD1. This CDR3 comprises 15 residues. V was pared by 6 bases and J by 5 bases, with 9 bases of the junction left unmatched. Germline assignment: CDR1 SGHTA and CDR2 FQGNSA. The CDR3 coding sequence is TGTGCCAGCAGTCCACAGGGGGCCCTAGGAGATACGCAGTATTTT. It codes for CASSPQGALGDTQYF. Combining the CDR3 with reference TRBV7-2 and TRBJ2-3 gives the whole variable domain GAGVSQSPSNKVTEKGKDVELRCDPISGHTALYWYRQSLGQGLEFLIYFQGNSAPDKSGLPSDRFSAERTGGSVSTLTIQRTQQEDSAVYLCASSPQGALGDTQYFGPGTRLTVL.

The rearrangement joins TRBV20-1 to TRBJ2-3; 10 bases agree with TRBD2. The CDR3 is 13 amino acids. V lost 3 bases to trimming and J lost 6 bases; unmatched junction nucleotides: 3. Germline loops: CDR1 DFQATT, CDR2 SNEGSKA (reference sequence). The CDR3 sequence: CSASLAGVDTQYF. The CDR3 bases are TGCAGTGCTAGCCTAGCGGGGGTGGATACGCAGTATTTT.

This clonotype came up a few times. The CDR3 DNA follows: TGTGCCAGCAGCTTAGATGTGGCAGGGTATACTCAGCCCCAGCATTTT. It codes for CASSLDVAGYTQPQHF. This chain connects TRBV7-8 to TRBJ1-5; possibly TRBD1 for D (5 bases). This CDR3 is built from 16 residues. Germline V gene data show CDR1 as SGHVS and CDR2 as FQNEAQ. V lost 1 base, J lost 6 bases, and 16 bases lay in between.

The chain joins TRBV27 to TRBJ2-7; the match to TRBD2 covers 8 bases. The CDR3 runs to 15 residues. CDR1 MNHEY and CDR2 SMNVEV come from the germline V gene (reference sequence). V lost 2 bases, J lost 2 bases, and 5 bases stayed unmatched. In DNA form, the CDR3 reads TGTGCCAGCAGTTTAATCGGGGGGGGGACCTACGAGCAGTACTTC. Translated: CASSLIGGGTYEQYF.

This clonotype was seen only a few times. In DNA form, the CDR3 reads TGCAGTGCTGGTGGAGGGGGCGAGGTATATGGCTACACCTTC. Translated, it gives CSAGGGGEVYGYTF. The chain has TRBV20-1 and TRBJ1-2; 7 nucleotides line up with TRBD1. The CDR3 is 14 amino acids. The germline V gene encodes CDR1 DFQATT and CDR2 SNEGSKA (reference sequence). V dropped 5 bases and J dropped 5; count of bases not matched to a gene: 11.

Only a few counts were recorded for this clonotype. The chain carries TRBV13 and TRBJ2-3, with D perhaps TRBD2 (5 bases). Germline CDR1 is PRHDT and CDR2 is FYEKMQ (reference sequence). V lost 4 bases and J lost 2, with 16 bases in between. The CDR3 totals 16 residues. The CDR3 reads CASSSTWTPPTDTQYF. DNA of the CDR3: TGTGCCAGCAGCTCCACCTGGACTCCACCCACAGATACGCAGTATTTT.

The CDR3 sequence is CATSRDLATSTDTQYF. Here the CDR3 DNA reads TGTGCCACCAGCAGAGATCTAGCGACTAGCACAGATACGCAGTATTTT. V is TRBV15 and J is TRBJ2-3; D possibly corresponds to TRBD2 (6 bases). V lost 0 bases and J 0 bases, leaving 10 bases between the germline ends. The CDR3 is made up of 16 amino acids. CDR1 and CDR2 from the germline V gene are LNHNV and YYDKDF (reference sequence).

The chain has TRBV6-5 and TRBJ1-1, with no clear D. Trimming pared 6 bases from V and 5 bases from J, leaving 10 bases between. Germline V gene data show CDR1 as MNHEY and CDR2 as SVGAGI. There are 12 residues in the CDR3. CDR3 loop: CASRASRTEAFF. The CDR3, as DNA: TGTGCCAGCAGGGCCTCGAGGACTGAAGCTTTCTTT.

The gene calls are TRBV6-1 and TRBJ2-7; no reliable D call. Trimming pared 4 bases from V and 7 bases from J, leaving 11 bases between. Germline loops: CDR1 MNHNS, CDR2 SASEGT. The CDR3 runs 12 residues. CDR3 sequence: CASSALWLEQYF. In DNA, the CDR3 is TGTGCCAGCAGTGCCCTATGGTTGGAGCAGTACTTC.

This clonotype appeared a few times. This chain links TRBV27 with TRBJ2-3; TRBD2 agrees at 11 bases. V lost 6 bases and J lost 3; bases outside the gene matches: 11. The CDR3 is 17 residues long. CDR1 and CDR2 from the germline V gene are MNHEY and SMNVEV (reference sequence). The CDR3, as DNA: TGTGCCAGCAGCCCCCCGAGGCCTAGCGGGGGGACAGATACGCAGTATTTT. Protein sequence: CASSPPRPSGGTDTQYF.